Listed below are T cell receptor beta chains from one sample, sequenced in a study of beta chain features in type 1 diabetes. Sequenced by immunoSEQ multiplex PCR; TCRdb stores in-frame clones only, minus some. The sample lists 500,000 to 650,000 clones, around 12% occurring once. The material sequenced was naive CD4+ T cells from blood. Source of these receptors: a man aged 25 to 45 with type 1 diabetes. Each CDR3 is given with its conserved first and last residue. Each record gives: CDR3 DNA, CDR3 protein, clone size, J gene, D gene, V gene. The D gene is left open where the match is weak. Rows give clone size only sometimes, using once, few, many, or a class for an expanded clone.

CDR3nt: TGCGCCAGCAGCTTGGCAGATACGCAGTATTTT
CDR3aa: CASSLADTQYF
abundance: few
j_gene: TRBJ2-3
d_gene: NA
v_gene: TRBV5-1

CDR3nt: TGTGCCAGCAGTTTAGAATACTCCTACGAGCAGTACTTC
CDR3aa: CASSLEYSYEQYF
abundance: few
j_gene: TRBJ2-7
d_gene: NA
v_gene: TRBV28

CDR3nt: TGTGCCAGCAGCTTGGACAGGGTCTACACTGAAGCTTTCTTT
CDR3aa: CASSLDRVYTEAFF
abundance: NA
j_gene: TRBJ1-1
d_gene: TRBD1
v_gene: TRBV7-2

CDR3nt: TGTGCCAGCCGGGGGAGCGGGGGCTTCCATGAGCAGTTCTTC
CDR3aa: CASRGSGGFHEQFF
abundance: NA
j_gene: TRBJ2-1
d_gene: TRBD2
v_gene: TRBV7-2

CDR3nt: TGCGCCAGCAGCCCGAGCGGGGGACCCACTGAAGCTTTCTTT
CDR3aa: CASSPSGGPTEAFF
abundance: NA
j_gene: TRBJ1-1
d_gene: NA
v_gene: TRBV4-3

CDR3nt: NA
CDR3aa: CASSFRARGHEQYF
abundance: NA
j_gene: TRBJ2-7
d_gene: NA
v_gene: TRBV27

CDR3nt: TGTGCCAGCAGCGAAACAGGGGTCAATGAGCAGTTCTTC
CDR3aa: CASSETGVNEQFF
abundance: few
j_gene: TRBJ2-1
d_gene: TRBD1
v_gene: TRBV2

CDR3nt: TGTGCCAGCAGCCAAGTAATGAGCAGCGGCTACACCTTC
CDR3aa: CASSQVMSSGYTF
abundance: NA
j_gene: TRBJ1-2
d_gene: NA
v_gene: TRBV14

CDR3nt: TGTGCCAGCAGCCAAGGGGGTCCTCTCACAGATACGCAGTATTTT
CDR3aa: CASSQGGPLTDTQYF
abundance: few
j_gene: TRBJ2-3
d_gene: NA
v_gene: TRBV14

CDR3nt: TGTGCCAGCAGCGTAGATATCCACTCCTACGAGCAGTACTTC
CDR3aa: CASSVDIHSYEQYF
abundance: NA
j_gene: TRBJ2-7
d_gene: NA
v_gene: TRBV9

CDR3nt: TGTGCCACCAGCAGAGATTACTTGAACTACGAGCAGTACTTC
CDR3aa: CATSRDYLNYEQYF
abundance: few
j_gene: TRBJ2-7
d_gene: NA
v_gene: TRBV15

CDR3nt: TGTGCCAGCAGAAAAGGGGGAGGCAATCAGCCCCAGCATTTT
CDR3aa: CASRKGGGNQPQHF
abundance: NA
j_gene: TRBJ1-5
d_gene: NA
v_gene: TRBV6-5

CDR3nt: TGTGCCAGCAGTTCTCCTAGCTCCTACGAGCAGTACTTC
CDR3aa: CASSSPSSYEQYF
abundance: NA
j_gene: TRBJ2-7
d_gene: NA
v_gene: TRBV7-9

CDR3nt: TGTGCCAGCAGCGTATCGCCTAGCAGCACCTACGAGCAGTACTTC
CDR3aa: CASSVSPSSTYEQYF
abundance: once
j_gene: TRBJ2-7
d_gene: NA
v_gene: TRBV9

CDR3nt: TGTGCCAGTAAGGGACTAGCAGACTCAGAGACCCAGTACTTC
CDR3aa: CASKGLADSETQYF
abundance: once
j_gene: TRBJ2-5
d_gene: TRBD2
v_gene: TRBV19

CDR3nt: TGTGCCAGCAGCTTAGGCCGGGACAGATATCCCTCTGAAGCTTTCTTT
CDR3aa: CASSLGRDRYPSEAFF
abundance: NA
j_gene: TRBJ1-1
d_gene: TRBD1
v_gene: TRBV7-2

CDR3nt: TGTGCCAGCAGTGAGTCTTTTCTGGCCCACCGATACAATGAGCAGTTCTTC
CDR3aa: CASSESFLAHRYNEQFF
abundance: NA
j_gene: TRBJ2-1
d_gene: NA
v_gene: TRBV25-1

CDR3nt: TGTGCCAGCAGCAGGTCCAGCACAGATACGCAGTATTTT
CDR3aa: CASSRSSTDTQYF
abundance: few
j_gene: TRBJ2-3
d_gene: NA
v_gene: TRBV9

CDR3nt: TGTGCCAGCAGCCCTTACGGTGTAGGGGACACTGAAGCTTTCTTT
CDR3aa: CASSPYGVGDTEAFF
abundance: NA
j_gene: TRBJ1-1
d_gene: NA
v_gene: TRBV7-3

CDR3nt: TGTGCCATCAGTGACGCGGGACAGCGGCAAGAGACCCAGTACTTC
CDR3aa: CAISDAGQRQETQYF
abundance: NA
j_gene: TRBJ2-5
d_gene: NA
v_gene: TRBV10-3

CDR3nt: TGTGCCAGCAGTGTTGGGCCGAGCTCCTACAATGAGCAGTTCTTC
CDR3aa: CASSVGPSSYNEQFF
abundance: few
j_gene: TRBJ2-1
d_gene: NA
v_gene: TRBV28

CDR3nt: TGTGCCAGCAGCGTCGAAGCAGGACAGGCTGTGAGGTTCTACGAGCAGTACTTC
CDR3aa: CASSVEAGQAVRFYEQYF
abundance: NA
j_gene: TRBJ2-7
d_gene: TRBD1
v_gene: TRBV9

CDR3nt: TGTGCCAGCAGCTACAGGGTAACTAACTATGGCTACACCTTC
CDR3aa: CASSYRVTNYGYTF
abundance: NA
j_gene: TRBJ1-2
d_gene: NA
v_gene: TRBV5-7

CDR3nt: TGTGCCAGCAGCTCCGGACTAGCTGGGGGTTCGGAGACCCAGTACTTC
CDR3aa: CASSSGLAGGSETQYF
abundance: NA
j_gene: TRBJ2-5
d_gene: TRBD2
v_gene: TRBV7-9

CDR3nt: TGCAGCGTTGAAACCCAGATCTATGGCTACACCTTC
CDR3aa: CSVETQIYGYTF
abundance: few
j_gene: TRBJ1-2
d_gene: NA
v_gene: TRBV29-1

CDR3nt: TGTGCCAGCAGTGAAGCAGGGGATACGCAGTATTTT
CDR3aa: CASSEAGDTQYF
abundance: NA
j_gene: TRBJ2-3
d_gene: NA
v_gene: TRBV2

CDR3nt: TGTGCCAGCTCACCAACGGTGGACACTGAAGCTTTCTTT
CDR3aa: CASSPTVDTEAFF
abundance: NA
j_gene: TRBJ1-1
d_gene: NA
v_gene: TRBV18

CDR3nt: TGTGCCTGGAGTGTAGGAGGGAGCTGGGAAAACACCATATATTTT
CDR3aa: CAWSVGGSWENTIYF
abundance: NA
j_gene: TRBJ1-3
d_gene: NA
v_gene: TRBV30

CDR3nt: TGTGCCAGCAGTCTACAGGGGGTCACTAATGAAAAACTGTTTTTT
CDR3aa: CASSLQGVTNEKLFF
abundance: NA
j_gene: TRBJ1-4
d_gene: TRBD1
v_gene: TRBV2

CDR3nt: TGTGCCAGCAGCCCCGGACAGGGGGACGACGGGGAGCTGTTTTTT
CDR3aa: CASSPGQGDDGELFF
abundance: NA
j_gene: TRBJ2-2
d_gene: TRBD1
v_gene: TRBV4-2

CDR3nt: TGCAGCGTTGAAGAGGGGTACACTGAAGCTTTCTTT
CDR3aa: CSVEEGYTEAFF
abundance: NA
j_gene: TRBJ1-1
d_gene: NA
v_gene: TRBV29-1

CDR3nt: TGTGCCAGCAGCTTACGGGACAGGGGAAATGAAAAACTGTTTTTT
CDR3aa: CASSLRDRGNEKLFF
abundance: NA
j_gene: TRBJ1-4
d_gene: TRBD1
v_gene: TRBV7-2

CDR3nt: TGTGCCAGCAAGTCCCGCAGCTCTGGAAACACCATATATTTT
CDR3aa: CASKSRSSGNTIYF
abundance: few
j_gene: TRBJ1-3
d_gene: NA
v_gene: TRBV7-3

CDR3nt: TGTGCCAGCAGTGGGGGGGAAAATCAGCCCCAGCATTTT
CDR3aa: CASSGGENQPQHF
abundance: few
j_gene: TRBJ1-5
d_gene: NA
v_gene: TRBV2

CDR3nt: TGTGCCAGCAGTCTCGATAATGAGCAGTTCTTC
CDR3aa: CASSLDNEQFF
abundance: few
j_gene: TRBJ2-1
d_gene: NA
v_gene: TRBV9

CDR3nt: TGTGCCAGCAGCTTTTCAGGGAATCAGCCCCAGCATTTT
CDR3aa: CASSFSGNQPQHF
abundance: NA
j_gene: TRBJ1-5
d_gene: NA
v_gene: TRBV7-9

CDR3nt: TGTGCCAGTCGCCCAATTAGCGGGGACACCGGGGAGCTGTTTTTT
CDR3aa: CASRPISGDTGELFF
abundance: few
j_gene: TRBJ2-2
d_gene: TRBD2
v_gene: TRBV7-2

CDR3nt: TGTGCCAGCAGCCAACCCGACAGGGGCAATCAGCCCCAGCATTTT
CDR3aa: CASSQPDRGNQPQHF
abundance: few
j_gene: TRBJ1-5
d_gene: TRBD1
v_gene: TRBV4-2

CDR3nt: TGTGCCAGCAGTTTATCTAACGGCATCTTCTATACGCAGTATTTT
CDR3aa: CASSLSNGIFYTQYF
abundance: NA
j_gene: TRBJ2-3
d_gene: NA
v_gene: TRBV28

CDR3nt: TGTGCCATCAGTGAGTCCCCCTCAGCGGGGGCCCGCCAAGAGACCCAGTACTTC
CDR3aa: CAISESPSAGARQETQYF
abundance: few
j_gene: TRBJ2-5
d_gene: TRBD2
v_gene: TRBV10-3

CDR3nt: TGTGCCAGCAGCCGCAACAGGGATAGCAATCAGCCCCAGCATTTT
CDR3aa: CASSRNRDSNQPQHF
abundance: NA
j_gene: TRBJ1-5
d_gene: NA
v_gene: TRBV7-2

CDR3nt: TGCGCCAGCAGCTTGAATGGACAGGGCAGTAGCTACGAGCAGTACTTC
CDR3aa: CASSLNGQGSSYEQYF
abundance: few
j_gene: TRBJ2-7
d_gene: TRBD1
v_gene: TRBV5-1

CDR3nt: TGTGCCAGCAGCTTAGTGAGCAGGGGGGACCACGTCCTGACTTTC
CDR3aa: CASSLVSRGDHVLTF
abundance: NA
j_gene: TRBJ2-6
d_gene: NA
v_gene: TRBV7-9

CDR3nt: TGTGCCAGCAGCGAACGGGGCGGGGAGCAGTTCTTC
CDR3aa: CASSERGGEQFF
abundance: NA
j_gene: TRBJ2-1
d_gene: NA
v_gene: TRBV6-5

CDR3nt: TGTGCCAGCAGGGAAAATCCGGGGGAAAAACTGTTTTTT
CDR3aa: CASRENPGEKLFF
abundance: few
j_gene: TRBJ1-4
d_gene: NA
v_gene: TRBV25-1

CDR3nt: TGCAGCGTTGAAGCCCCGGACAGGGACAACTATGGCTACACCTTC
CDR3aa: CSVEAPDRDNYGYTF
abundance: NA
j_gene: TRBJ1-2
d_gene: TRBD1
v_gene: TRBV29-1

CDR3nt: TGTGCCACCAGCAGAGACCAGGGTCGGGAGACCCAGTACTTC
CDR3aa: CATSRDQGRETQYF
abundance: NA
j_gene: TRBJ2-5
d_gene: NA
v_gene: TRBV15

CDR3nt: TGCGCCAGCAGCGCCACTAGCGGAGCCTTGACAGATACGCAGTATTTT
CDR3aa: CASSATSGALTDTQYF
abundance: few
j_gene: TRBJ2-3
d_gene: TRBD2
v_gene: TRBV5-1

CDR3nt: TGCAGCGTTGCAACTAGCGGGGAGACCCAGTACTTC
CDR3aa: CSVATSGETQYF
abundance: NA
j_gene: TRBJ2-5
d_gene: TRBD2
v_gene: TRBV29-1

CDR3nt: TGCGCCAGCAGCTTTGGGCCAGCGGGGAGCTACAATGAGCAGTTCTTC
CDR3aa: CASSFGPAGSYNEQFF
abundance: NA
j_gene: TRBJ2-1
d_gene: TRBD2
v_gene: TRBV5-1